The following is a TCR beta chain sequence with its context. What it binds is unknown. This sample is drawn from a study of blood T cells in healthy people across ages. Study results and limitations: Per million T cells, the diversity of TCR beta decreased roughly linearly as age advanced.

There are 10 residues in the CDR3. Germline CDR1 SQVTM, CDR2 ANQGSEA. Combining a sample-barcoded 5' primer with a J-beta primer mix, a second PCR ran for roughly 7 to 11 cycles. TCRdb recomputed calls from the 5' RACE reads with MiXCR, one row per CDR3 protein. The repertoire includes 800,000 to 1,000,000 distinct CDR3 sequences, 45% to 50% of them detected once, and roughly 13% sits in the top ten. The chain links TRBV29-1 to TRBJ2-4, with D unclear. The J call may be faulty, since TRBJ2-5 better matches the DNA end. This sequence originates from a man under 40 in good health. The sequencing sample was made of blood. Written as DNA, the CDR3 is TGCAGCGTCCTTAGTGAGACCCAGTACTTC. It yields the protein CSVLSETQYF.